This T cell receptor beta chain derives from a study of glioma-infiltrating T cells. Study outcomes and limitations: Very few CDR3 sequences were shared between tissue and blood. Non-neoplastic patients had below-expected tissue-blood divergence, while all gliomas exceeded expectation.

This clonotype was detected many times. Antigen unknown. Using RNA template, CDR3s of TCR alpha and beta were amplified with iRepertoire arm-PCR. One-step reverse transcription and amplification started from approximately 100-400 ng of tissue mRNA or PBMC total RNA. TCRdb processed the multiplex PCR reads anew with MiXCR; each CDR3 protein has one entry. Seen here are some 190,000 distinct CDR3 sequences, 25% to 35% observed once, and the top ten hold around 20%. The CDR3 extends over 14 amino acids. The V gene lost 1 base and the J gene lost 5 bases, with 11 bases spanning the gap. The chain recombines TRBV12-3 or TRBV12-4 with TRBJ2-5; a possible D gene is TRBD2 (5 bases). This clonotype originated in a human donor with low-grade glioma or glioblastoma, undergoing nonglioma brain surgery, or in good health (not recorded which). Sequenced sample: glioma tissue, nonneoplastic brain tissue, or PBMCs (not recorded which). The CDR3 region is CASSLGGEFETQYF. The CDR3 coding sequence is TGTGCCAGCAGTTTAGGTGGGGAGTTTGAGACCCAGTACTTC.